This TCR beta chain was identified during a study of blood T cell repertoires in COVID-19. With 3 bases removed from V and 9 bases from J, the gap between germline ends came to 6 bases. The CDR3 is 11 residues long. The germline gives CDR1 SGHAT, CDR2 FQNNGV. The count of this clone is one. Only in-frame clones appear in the TCRdb table, and some are missing; sequencing was by immunoSEQ multiplex PCR. The sample shows about 230,000 clones, approximately 90% of them seen only once. Participants came from some 23 US areas, aged roughly 18 to 89 years. The TCR sequence derives from a middle-aged woman with acute COVID-19. This chain joins TRBV11-2 and TRBJ2-1; D not certain. The specimen sequenced was PBMCs or T cells enriched from blood (not recorded which). The CDR3 region has the DNA TGTGCCAGCAGCTTCCGTAGTGAGCAGTTCTTC. Its protein is CASSFRSEQFF.